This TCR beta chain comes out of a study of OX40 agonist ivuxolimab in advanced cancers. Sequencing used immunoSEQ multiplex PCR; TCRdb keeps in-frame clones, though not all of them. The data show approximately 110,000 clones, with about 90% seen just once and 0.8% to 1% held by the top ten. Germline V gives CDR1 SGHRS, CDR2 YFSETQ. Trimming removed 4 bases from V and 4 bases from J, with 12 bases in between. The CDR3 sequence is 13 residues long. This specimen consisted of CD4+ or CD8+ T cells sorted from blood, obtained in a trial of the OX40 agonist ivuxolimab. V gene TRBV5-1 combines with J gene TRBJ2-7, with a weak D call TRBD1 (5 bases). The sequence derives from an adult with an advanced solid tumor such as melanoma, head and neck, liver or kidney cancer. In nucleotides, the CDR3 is TGCGCCAGCAGCACTACAGGACCTTACGAGCAGTACTTC. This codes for CASSTTGPYEQYF.